This T cell receptor (beta chain) was recovered during a study of cytomegalovirus exposure and HLA in healthy donors. Germline CDR1 and CDR2: WSHSY and SAAADI. The CDR3 is made up of 13 amino acids. V was shortened by 8 bases and J by 5 bases, with 13 bases between the two germline ends. The PCR contained 60 Vbeta and 13 Jbeta primers. Sequenced by immunoSEQ multiplex PCR; TCRdb stores in-frame clones only, minus some. Of 110,000 to 150,000 clones listed, roughly 82% are singletons. What was sequenced was PBMCs. V gene TRBV10-2 combines with J gene TRBJ1-5, with D possibly being TRBD1 (6 bases). The receptor comes from a man aged 25-45 years in good health and CMV-seronegative. The CDR3 is CASGGQSDQPQHF. CDR3 coding DNA: TGCGCCAGCGGAGGACAGTCGGATCAGCCCCAGCATTTT.